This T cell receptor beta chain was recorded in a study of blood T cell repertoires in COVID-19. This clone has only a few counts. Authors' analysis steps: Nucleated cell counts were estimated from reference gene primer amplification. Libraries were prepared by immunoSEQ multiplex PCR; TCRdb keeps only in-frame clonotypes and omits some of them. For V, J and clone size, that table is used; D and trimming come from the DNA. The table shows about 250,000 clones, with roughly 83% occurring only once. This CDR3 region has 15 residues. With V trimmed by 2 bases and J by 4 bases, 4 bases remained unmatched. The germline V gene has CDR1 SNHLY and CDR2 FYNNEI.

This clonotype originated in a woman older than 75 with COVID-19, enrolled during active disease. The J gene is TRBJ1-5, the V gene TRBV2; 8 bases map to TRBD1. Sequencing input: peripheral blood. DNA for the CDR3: TGTGCCAGCAGTGAACAGGGGGCTGGGAATCAGCCCCAGCATTTT. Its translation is CASSEQGAGNQPQHF.